Below, 19 T cell receptor beta chains from the same sample are listed, as sequenced in a study of blood T cells in healthy people across ages. The authors ran a second PCR of roughly 6 to 12 cycles using a sample-barcoded 5' primer and a J-beta primer mix. TCRdb reprocessed the 5' RACE reads via MiXCR and lists one record per CDR3 protein. The sample gives about 760,000 distinct CDR3 sequences, around 25% of which show up once; more than 8.5% is in the top ten. The data also belong to a second study, concerning T cells of mothers and their children.

The sample comprised blood. These receptors were obtained from a boy under 18 in good health.

The chain joins TRBV28 to TRBJ2-5; D unresolved. V was pared by 3 bases and J by 6 bases, with 14 bases between. The germline V gene encodes CDR1 MDHEN and CDR2 SYDVKM. The length of the CDR3 is 14 residues. Here the CDR3 reads CASSFSDDTQTQYF. The CDR3 DNA reads TGTGCCAGCAGTTTCTCGGACGACACGCAGACCCAGTACTTC.

For the CDR3, the DNA is TGTGCCAGCAGTGAACTGGCGGCTCCAGAGACCCAGTACTTC. Translating it yields CASSELAAPETQYF. The chain recombines TRBV28 with TRBJ2-5; D unresolved. V was shortened by 5 bases and J by 4 bases, with 14 bases between the two germline ends. The CDR3 length is 14 residues. Per the germline V gene, CDR1 is MDHEN and CDR2 is SYDVKM.

The sample holds a few counts of this clonotype. The chain couples TRBV7-2 to TRBJ2-5; TRBD1 matches 8 bases. V gave up 3 bases and J gave up 7 bases; unmatched junction bases: 4. The germline gives CDR1 SGHTA, CDR2 FQGNSA. The CDR3 is 13 amino acids. The CDR3 sequence: CASSFGQGATQYF. CDR3 DNA: TGTGCCAGCAGCTTTGGACAGGGCGCGACCCAGTACTTC.

The J gene is TRBJ2-2, the V gene TRBV5-4; D is unresolved. Germline V gene sequence: CDR1 SGHNT, CDR2 YYREEE (reference sequence). V was shortened by 4 bases and J by 4 bases, with 11 bases between the two germline ends. The CDR3 sequence is 14 residues long. CDR3 sequence: CASSDRMITGELFF. The CDR3 bases are TGTGCCAGCAGCGACCGCATGATCACCGGGGAGCTGTTTTTT.

This clonotype has a handful of counts. The gene calls are TRBV18 and TRBJ2-5, with D possibly TRBD2 on 7 matching bases. Germline loops: CDR1 KGHSH, CDR2 LQKENI. The CDR3 is made up of 15 amino acids. Trimming took off 1 base at V and 4 bases at J, with 13 bases between the two ends. The CDR3 coding sequence is TGTGCCAGCTCACCACGCGGGAGAGGGGGAGAGACCCAGTACTTC. Amino acids: CASSPRGRGGETQYF.

This clonotype was seen only a few times. This chain connects TRBV12-3 or TRBV12-4 to TRBJ2-5; TRBD2 aligns across 8 bases. Trimming at V came to 2 bases and at J to 3 bases, leaving 5 bases not matched to a gene. CDR3 size: 15 residues. The CDR3 loop reads CASSLTGGPEETQYF. CDR3 nucleotide sequence: TGTGCCAGCAGTTTAACGGGAGGGCCTGAAGAGACCCAGTACTTC.

This clonotype was detected only a few times. The chain carries TRBV5-1 and TRBJ2-7; the D gene is possibly TRBD2 (6 bases). This CDR3 is built from 14 residues. Germline CDR1 is SGHRS and CDR2 is YFSETQ. The V end lost 1 base, the J end lost 1 base, and 9 bases lay between the germline ends. The CDR3 here is CASSLFSGSYEQYF. CDR3 nucleotides: TGCGCCAGCAGCTTGTTTAGCGGATCCTACGAGCAGTACTTC.

This clonotype was found a few times. This chain connects TRBV20-1 to TRBJ1-4; possible D gene TRBD1, 6 bases. Germline V gene data show CDR1 as DFQATT and CDR2 as SNEGSKA (reference sequence). The CDR3 spans 15 residues. V was cut by 0 bases and J by 6 bases, with 14 bases left in between. The CDR3 sequence: CSARDLGGSDEKLFF. CDR3 DNA sequence: TGCAGTGCTAGAGATCTGGGGGGCAGCGATGAAAAACTGTTTTTT.

A few counts support this clonotype. This rearrangement joins TRBV7-9 to TRBJ2-5, with 8 bases fitting TRBD2. The CDR3 contains 14 residues. The germline CDR1 and CDR2 sequences are SEHNR and FQNEAQ (reference sequence). With V trimmed by 5 bases and J by 2 bases, 4 bases remained unmatched. The CDR3: CASSRRGGQETQYF. CDR3 bases: TGTGCCAGCAGCCGACGGGGGGGGCAAGAGACCCAGTACTTC.

The CDR3 reads CSASQGRAKPQHF. Here the CDR3 DNA reads TGCAGTGCTTCCCAAGGCCGGGCCAAGCCCCAGCATTTT. J is TRBJ1-5 and V is TRBV20-1; D ambiguous. There are 13 residues in the CDR3. Trimming left V 5 bases short and J 8 bases short, with 16 bases between. Germline V lookup: CDR1 DFQATT, CDR2 SNEGSKA (reference sequence).

This clonotype was seen only a few times. The V and J genes are TRBV20-1 and TRBJ1-4; D is unclear. The CDR3 sequence is 13 residues long. The V gene's germline CDR1 is DFQATT and CDR2 SNEGSKA (reference sequence). V lost 3 bases, J lost 12 bases, and 17 bases lay in between. For the CDR3, the DNA is TGCAGTGCTAGGGTAGACCGGCATGGGGAACTGTTTTTT. It encodes CSARVDRHGELFF.

CDR3 bases: TGTGCCAGCAGCCGCCATGGCGCGCCTTCCTACGAGCAGTACTTC. This gives the protein CASSRHGAPSYEQYF. V is TRBV28 and J is TRBJ2-5; D uncertain. The J call may be incorrect, as the DNA end agrees better with TRBJ2-7. CDR3 length: 15 residues. Germline V gene sequence: CDR1 MDHEN, CDR2 SYDVKM.

This clonotype has only a few counts. The rearrangement joins TRBV7-2 to TRBJ2-3; D remains ambiguous. Trimming pared 0 bases from V and 5 bases from J, leaving 12 bases between. The V gene's germline CDR1 is SGHTA and CDR2 FQGNSA. The CDR3 loop spans 15 amino acids. CDR3 residues: CASSLAGLVVDTQYF. The CDR3 DNA reads as TGTGCCAGCAGCTTAGCTGGGTTAGTGGTAGATACGCAGTATTTT. Together with reference TRBV7-2 and TRBJ2-3, the CDR3 gives the full variable domain: GAGVSQSPSNKVTEKGKDVELRCDPISGHTALYWYRQSLGQGLEFLIYFQGNSAPDKSGLPSDRFSAERTGGSVSTLTIQRTQQEDSAVYLCASSLAGLVVDTQYFGPGTRLTVL.

A few counts support this clonotype. The J gene is TRBJ2-1, the V gene TRBV7-3, with TRBD2 as a possible D gene (5 bases). Germline CDR1 reads SGHTA; CDR2 reads FQGTGA. V dropped 1 base and J dropped 7 bases, with 11 bases sitting between them. This CDR3 has 14 residues. CDR3: CASSLIPSWNEQFF. In DNA, the CDR3 is TGTGCCAGCAGCTTAATCCCTAGCTGGAATGAGCAGTTCTTC.

The chain combines TRBV5-1 with TRBJ2-6; TRBD2 matches at 8 bases. The length of the CDR3 is 18 residues. CDR1 and CDR2 (germline): SGHRS, YFSETQ. The V segment lost 0 bases and the J segment 1 base; nucleotides outside the gene matches: 6. The CDR3 DNA reads TGCGCCAGCAGCTTGGGAGCGGGGGCTCTTTCTGGGGCCAACGTCCTGACTTTC. Translating gives CASSLGAGALSGANVLTF.

This clonotype was detected a few times. This chain uses TRBV27 with TRBJ1-2, with a weak D call TRBD1 (5 bases). Germline CDR1 is MNHEY and CDR2 is SMNVEV (reference sequence). The ends were cut back, 2 bases at V and 8 bases at J, with 12 bases in the middle. The CDR3 extends over 13 amino acids. CDR3 nucleotide sequence: TGTGCCAGCAGTTTAAGAGGGGCCAGGGGCTACACCTTC. Protein sequence: CASSLRGARGYTF.

The J gene is TRBJ1-1, the V gene TRBV10-2, with unresolved D. The CDR3 is 11 amino acids. Germline V gene data show CDR1 as WSHSY and CDR2 as SAAADI. Trimming stripped 0 bases from V and 7 bases from J, with 3 bases between. The CDR3 DNA is TGCGCCAGCAGTGAGTCAAATGAAGCTTTCTTT. Translating it yields CASSESNEAFF.

CDR3 loop: CASSGTNMNTEAFF. The CDR3, as DNA: TGCGCCAGCAGCGGGACAAATATGAACACTGAAGCTTTCTTT. The chain is built from TRBV5-1 and TRBJ1-1, with a weak D call TRBD1 (6 bases). CDR3 length equals 14 residues. Germline V gives CDR1 SGHRS, CDR2 YFSETQ. Trimming shortened V by 4 bases and J by 0 bases, and 10 bases separated the two germline ends.

In this sample, this clonotype turned up a few times. The rearrangement links TRBV7-9 to TRBJ2-3; D not resolved. Trimming stripped 2 bases from V and 4 bases from J, with 10 bases between. Germline values: CDR1 SEHNR, CDR2 FQNEAQ (reference sequence). The CDR3 has 14 residues. CDR3 in amino acids: CASSLLDSADTQYF. The CDR3, as DNA: TGTGCCAGCAGCTTACTAGATTCCGCAGATACGCAGTATTTT.